This TCR beta chain derives from a study of blood T cell repertoires in COVID-19. Study in general: From T cells, B-cell-depleted T cells, or PBMCs came the material, which was cDNA or gDNA.

The data were produced by immunoSEQ multiplex PCR, yet TCRdb's version contains in-frame clones alone and is incomplete. Of over 150,000 clones in the sample, around 83% were seen once. The germline V and J ends were trimmed by 10 bases and 4 bases, with 11 bases remaining between them. The CDR3 extends over 11 amino acids. Germline assignment: CDR1 MDHEN and CDR2 SYDVKM. The source material was peripheral blood. This sequence joins TRBV28 and TRBJ2-7, with D perhaps matching TRBD1 (6 bases). The sequence was collected from an older woman with acute or convalescent COVID-19. As DNA, the CDR3 is TGTGCCACCACCGACAGGTACGAGCAGTACTTC. This encodes CATTDRYEQYF.